This TCR beta chain was recorded in a study of blood T cell repertoires in COVID-19. Study in general: Samples of COVID-19 (acute and convalescent) were obtained from the United States, Italy and Spain. The cDNA or gDNA used as material had been derived from T cells, B-cell-depleted T cells, or PBMCs.

Here immunoSEQ multiplex PCR was the method, and the copy in TCRdb shows in-frame clones only, minus some. Of over 250,000 clones in the sample, more than 75% were seen once. Germline lookup yields CDR1 LGHDT and CDR2 YNNKEL (reference sequence). Trimming cost V 0 bases and J 12 bases, with 11 bases left between them. This CDR3 comprises 12 residues. The clonotype was recovered from a young woman who had recovered from COVID-19. The specimen was PBMCs or T cells enriched from blood (not recorded which). The V call is TRBV3-1 (or the pseudogene TRBV3-2), the J call TRBJ1-2, with D maybe TRBD1 (5 bases). Here the CDR3 DNA reads TGTGCCAGCAGCCAAGAGAGGGAGGGACACACCTTC. Its protein is CASSQEREGHTF.